This T cell receptor (beta chain) was retrieved from a study of cytomegalovirus exposure and HLA in healthy donors. Study-wide points: Among TCR beta chains of equal frequency, HLA-associated ones were more clonally expanded in a later analysis.

The PCR contained 60 Vbeta and 13 Jbeta primers. Only in-frame clones appear in the TCRdb table, and some are missing; sequencing was by immunoSEQ multiplex PCR. The sample carries around 150,000 clones, roughly 80% recorded once. With regard to this clone: Its cognate antigen is unknown.

The CDR3 is 16 residues long. Trimming took 3 bases from V and 2 from J; bases not matched to a gene: 7. Germline V CDR1 and CDR2: PRHDT, FYEKMQ (reference sequence). The sequenced sample consisted of PBMCs. The chain uses TRBV13 and TRBJ2-7; TRBD1 agrees at 10 bases. The receptor was isolated from a man aged 25-45 years in good health and CMV-seronegative. As DNA, the CDR3 is TGTGCCAGCAGCTTCTACGGGACAGGGGTAACCTACGAGCAGTACTTC. Protein sequence: CASSFYGTGVTYEQYF. Full variable domain (remainder filled in from reference TRBV13 and TRBJ2-7): AAGVIQSPRHLIKEKRETATLKCYPIPRHDTVYWYQQGPGQDPQFLISFYEKMQSDKGSIPDRFSAQQFSDYHSELNMSSLELGDSALYFCASSFYGTGVTYEQYFGPGTRLTVT.